Listed below are T cell receptor beta chains from one sample, sequenced in a study of beta chain features in type 1 diabetes. Method: immunoSEQ multiplex PCR; TCRdb's copy keeps in-frame clones and lacks some. The data contain hundreds of thousands of clones, about 14% of them singletons. Material for sequencing was central memory CD4+ T cells from blood. The source of these receptors is a young man in good health. CDR3s include the opening cysteine and the closing phenylalanine or tryptophan. D genes are given only for firm matches. Rows give clone size only sometimes, using once, few, many, or a class for an expanded clone.

abundance | j_gene | d_gene | v_gene | CDR3aa | CDR3nt
few | TRBJ2-4 | - | TRBV19 | CASSTPGGKNIQYF | TGTGCCAGTAGTACCCCCGGGGGCAAAAACATTCAGTACTTC
few | TRBJ2-7 | - | TRBV6-6 | CASNPQGYYEQYF | TGTGCCAGCAACCCTCAGGGGTACTACGAGCAGTACTTC
- | TRBJ1-1 | TRBD1 | TRBV7-7 | CASSSQGVGTEAFF | TGTGCCAGCAGCTCACAGGGGGTAGGGACTGAAGCTTTCTTT
few | TRBJ2-3 | TRBD2 | TRBV7-2 | CASRASGYTQYF | TGTGCCAGCAGGGCTAGCGGGTATACGCAGTATTTT
- | TRBJ2-3 | - | TRBV14 | CASSQDVARTDTQYF | TGTGCCAGCAGCCAAGATGTAGCCCGCACAGATACGCAGTATTTT
- | TRBJ2-7 | - | TRBV5-6 | CASSLWGPGYEQYF | TGTGCCAGCAGCTTGTGGGGGCCGGGATACGAGCAGTACTTC
few | TRBJ1-3 | TRBD1 | TRBV4-3 | CASSLIRDRGFSGNTIYF | TGCGCCAGCAGCCTAATCCGGGACAGGGGTTTCTCTGGAAACACCATATATTTT
- | TRBJ1-2 | - | TRBV7-2 | CASSPGARNYGYTF | TGTGCCAGCAGCCCCGGGGCCCGGAACTATGGCTACACCTTC
- | TRBJ2-2 | TRBD1 | TRBV19 | CASSSGTANTGELFF | TGTGCCAGTAGTTCGGGGACAGCGAACACCGGGGAGCTGTTTTTT
- | TRBJ2-3 | TRBD2 | TRBV19 | CASKVAGTDTQYF | TGTGCCAGTAAGGTAGCGGGAACAGATACGCAGTATTTT
- | TRBJ1-4 | TRBD1 | TRBV7-6 | CASSLSGTGWEKLFF | TGTGCCAGCAGCTTATCTGGGACAGGCTGGGAAAAACTGTTTTTT
- | TRBJ1-4 | - | TRBV10-3 | CAIRNTGNTNEKLFF | TGTGCCATCAGGAACACAGGGAACACTAATGAAAAACTGTTTTTT
few | TRBJ1-5 | - | TRBV2 | CASSVSGGGGQPQHF | TGTGCCAGCAGTGTGAGTGGAGGGGGAGGTCAGCCCCAGCATTTT
few | TRBJ2-1 | - | TRBV5-5 | CASSSSTGNEQFF | TGTGCCAGCAGCTCGTCGACTGGCAATGAGCAGTTCTTC
few | TRBJ2-5 | - | TRBV7-2 | CASSRVASGSGAQYF | TGTGCCAGCAGCCGAGTGGCTAGCGGCTCAGGGGCCCAGTACTTC
- | TRBJ1-1 | TRBD1 | TRBV5-6 | CASRDPMRGRNAEAFF | TGTGCCAGCCGGGACCCCATGAGGGGGCGAAACGCTGAAGCTTTCTTT
- | TRBJ2-4 | TRBD1 | TRBV6-5 | CASSHRGNIQYF | TGTGCCAGCAGCCACAGGGGAAACATTCAGTACTTC
- | TRBJ2-2 | - | TRBV9 | CASTFDTGELFF | TGTGCCAGCACCTTCGACACCGGGGAGCTGTTTTTT
- | TRBJ1-2 | - | TRBV6-1 | CAISDARRGVNYGYTF | TGTGCCATCAGTGACGCCCGCAGGGGAGTAAACTATGGCTACACCTTC
- | TRBJ2-1 | TRBD2 | TRBV11-3 | CASSLGWEGPSYNEQFF | TGTGCCAGCAGCTTAGGGTGGGAGGGCCCCTCCTACAATGAGCAGTTCTTC
- | TRBJ1-1 | - | TRBV27 | CASSPNPTTPLEAFF | TGTGCCAGCAGTCCCAATCCAACAACACCGCTTGAAGCTTTCTTT
few | TRBJ1-5 | TRBD1 | TRBV15 | CATSREFMGQGHSNQPQHF | TGTGCCACCAGCAGAGAGTTTATGGGACAGGGGCATAGCAATCAGCCCCAGCATTTT
- | TRBJ2-1 | TRBD2 | TRBV29-1 | CSVERGGPFIANNEQFF | TGCAGCGTAGAGAGGGGAGGGCCCTTTATCGCGAACAATGAGCAGTTCTTC
- | TRBJ1-6 | TRBD1 | TRBV7-6 | CACGGGQLNSPLHF | TGTGCCTGCGGAGGGGGCCAGCTTAATTCACCCCTCCACTTT